Shown below are 17 T cell receptor beta chains from a single sample sequenced in a study of Graves' ophthalmopathy and Graves' hyperthyroidism. Scientists amplified the TCR beta CDR3 regions from RNA transcripts. First-round RT-PCR relied on HTBI primers, and a second-round multiplex PCR came next. TCRdb recomputed calls from the multiplex PCR reads with MiXCR, one row per CDR3 protein. The table lists about 660,000 distinct CDR3 sequences, more than 40% of them singletons. Source material: peripheral blood. These receptors were collected from an adult man with Graves' ophthalmopathy.

This clonotype came up many times. J is TRBJ2-5 and V is TRBV20-1; 13 bases align to TRBD2. This CDR3 has 15 residues. The germline V gene encodes CDR1 DFQATT and CDR2 SNEGSKA (reference sequence). V trimming: 5 bases; J trimming: 5 bases; junction bases outside the gene matches: 8. Here the CDR3 reads CSAATSGGSGETQYF. The CDR3 region has the DNA TGCAGTGCTGCGACTAGCGGGGGGTCCGGGGAGACCCAGTACTTC.

The gene calls are TRBV9 and TRBJ2-6; the D gene is possibly TRBD2 (5 bases). V lost 4 bases and J lost 3, with 11 bases in between. Germline V gives CDR1 SGDLS, CDR2 YYNGEE. The CDR3 consists of 15 residues. The CDR3 spells CASSTSGDGANVLTF. Written as DNA, the CDR3 is TGTGCCAGCAGCACCTCCGGGGATGGGGCCAACGTCCTGACTTTC.

V is TRBV10-3 and J is TRBJ1-1; 9 bases map to TRBD1. From germline, CDR1 is ENHRY and CDR2 SYGVKD. The CDR3 sequence is 13 residues long. Unmatched junction bases numbered 10, after V lost 11 bases and J lost 6 bases. The CDR3 loop is CACTTGQGSEAFF. As DNA, the CDR3 is TGTGCCTGTACCACGGGACAGGGTTCTGAAGCTTTCTTT.

V and J are TRBV25-1 and TRBJ1-5, with 7 positions matching TRBD1. V was pared by 10 bases and J by 9 bases, with 15 bases of the junction left unmatched. The CDR3 consists of 14 residues. The germline gives CDR1 MGHDK, CDR2 SYGVNS. CDR3 nucleotides: TGTGCCACCCGAGGGTCACCAGGGGGACGGCCCCAGCATTTT. It yields the protein CATRGSPGGRPQHF.

This clonotype was seen ten or more times. V usage is TRBV25-1 and J usage is TRBJ1-2; TRBD1 matches at 8 bases. This CDR3 contains 15 residues. After removal of 4 bases from V and 3 bases from J, the junction contained 7 bases not matched to a gene. Germline assignment: CDR1 MGHDK and CDR2 SYGVNS. For the CDR3, the DNA is TGTGCCAGCAGTGGCTGGACAGGGAAGGACTATGGCTACACCTTC. It translates to CASSGWTGKDYGYTF.

This clonotype was seen repeatedly, ten times or more. The chain carries TRBV2 and TRBJ1-5; no firm D call. Trimming stripped 6 bases from V and 8 bases from J, with 17 bases between. This CDR3 is built from 14 residues. Germline V gene data show CDR1 as SNHLY and CDR2 as FYNNEI. This CDR3 reads CASSAGIPPEPQHF. CDR3 sequence (DNA): TGTGCCAGCAGCGCCGGGATCCCACCGGAGCCCCAGCATTTT. Filled out from reference TRBV2 and TRBJ1-5, the complete variable domain reads EPEVTQTPSHQVTQMGQEVILRCVPISNHLYFYWYRQILGQKVEFLVSFYNNEISEKSEIFDDQFSVERPDGSNFTLKIRSTKLEDSAMYFCASSAGIPPEPQHFGDGTRLSIL.

This clonotype was counted many times. The chain is built from TRBV11-2 and TRBJ2-7; D is uncertain. Per the germline V gene, CDR1 is SGHAT and CDR2 is FQNNGV. V lost 3 bases and J 3 bases, leaving 9 bases between the germline ends. This CDR3 has 13 amino acids. CDR3 region: CASSLIPVYEQYF. CDR3 in DNA: TGTGCCAGCAGCTTGATACCCGTCTACGAGCAGTACTTC.

This chain connects TRBV20-1 to TRBJ2-5; D unresolved. Trimming left V 0 bases short and J 5 bases short, with 13 bases between. CDR3 length equals 14 residues. The germline CDR1 and CDR2 sequences are DFQATT and SNEGSKA (reference sequence). In DNA, the CDR3 is TGCAGTGCTAGAGATCGGATGACTTCGGAGACCCAGTACTTC. Residues: CSARDRMTSETQYF.

This clonotype was observed a few times. The junction shows a germline mismatch at one end, possibly a read error. The chain joins TRBV10-3 to TRBJ1-1; D gene ambiguous. The V gene's germline CDR1 is ENHRY and CDR2 SYGVKD. This CDR3 comprises 13 residues. The CDR3: CASSEVGSTEAFF. For the CDR3, the DNA is TGTGCCAGCAGTGAGGTGGGGTCCACTGAAGCTTTCTTT.

This clonotype showed up just a few times. The V and J genes are TRBV19 and TRBJ1-1; D might be TRBD1 (6 bases). This CDR3 comprises 17 residues. V lost 0 bases to trimming and J lost 3 bases, with 17 bases between them. CDR1 is LNHDA and CDR2 is SQIVND in the germline V gene (reference sequence). The CDR3 DNA reads as TGTGCCAGTAGTATAGATTCGGTAGGGGGGGCTTACACTGAAGCTTTCTTT. It specifies CASSIDSVGGAYTEAFF.

This clonotype has a count of ten or more. The chain links TRBV5-1 to TRBJ2-2; no reliable D call. CDR3 size: 14 residues. The V end lost 3 bases, the J end lost 6 bases, and 12 bases lay between the germline ends. From germline, CDR1 is SGHRS and CDR2 YFSETQ. The CDR3 here is CASSSLGWAGELFF. The CDR3 DNA sequence: TGCGCCAGCAGCTCTCTAGGTTGGGCCGGGGAGCTGTTTTTT. The full variable domain, with the rest looked up from reference TRBV5-1 and TRBJ2-2, is KAGVTQTPRYLIKTRGQQVTLSCSPISGHRSVSWYQQTPGQGLQFLFEYFSETQRNKGNFPGRFSGRQFSNSRSEMNVSTLELGDSALYLCASSSLGWAGELFFGEGSRLTVL.

This clonotype was counted at least ten times. The gene calls are TRBV7-2 and TRBJ2-2, with D uncertain. The CDR3 has 15 amino acids. V was clipped by 3 bases and J by 4 bases, with 12 bases between them. Germline V gene lookup returns CDR1 SGHTA and CDR2 FQGNSA. The CDR3 region has the DNA TGTGCCAGCAGCTTTGCGCGGTCGGGCACCGGGGAGCTGTTTTTT. Protein product: CASSFARSGTGELFF.

The rearrangement joins TRBV24-1 to TRBJ2-3, with 8 bases matching TRBD2. The CDR3 sequence is 15 residues long. Trimming took 5 bases from V and 2 from J; bases not matched to a gene: 5. Germline CDR1 and CDR2: KGHDR and SFDVKD. In DNA, the CDR3 is TGTGCCACCAGTGGTCAAGCGGGAGACACAGATACGCAGTATTTT. Translation: CATSGQAGDTDTQYF.

This clonotype was counted many times. The rearrangement joins TRBV29-1 to TRBJ2-7, with D tentatively TRBD2 (6 bases). The germline V gene encodes CDR1 SQVTM and CDR2 ANQGSEA. Trimming pared 6 bases from V and 5 bases from J, leaving 20 bases between. The CDR3 is 14 amino acids. The CDR3, as DNA: TGCAGCGTCTCACGGGACTCCGTAAGGAACGAGCAGTACTTC. This encodes CSVSRDSVRNEQYF.

This clonotype was picked up a small number of times. A much larger clone lies a single base off, so this may be a read error. The J gene is TRBJ2-5, the V gene TRBV4-2; 7 bases line up with TRBD2. The CDR3 totals 14 residues. V shed 4 bases, J shed 4 bases, and the junction held 6 bases outside the gene matches. The germline V gene encodes CDR1 LGHNA and CDR2 YNFKEQ. The CDR3 protein is CASSPLTGGETQYF. The CDR3 region has the DNA TGTGCCAGCAGCCCTTTGACGGGAGGAGAGACCCAGTACTTC.

This chain connects TRBV9 to TRBJ2-5, with 12 bases lining up with TRBD2. V lost 0 bases to trimming and J lost 8 bases; unmatched junction nucleotides: 5. From germline, CDR1 is SGDLS and CDR2 YYNGEE. This CDR3 is built from 15 residues. CDR3: CASSVGLAGADTQYF. In nucleotides, the CDR3 is TGTGCCAGCAGCGTAGGACTAGCGGGAGCGGACACCCAGTACTTC. The variable domain in full, completed from reference TRBV9 and TRBJ2-5, reads DSGVTQTPKHLITATGQRVTLRCSPRSGDLSVYWYQQSLDQGLQFLIQYYNGEERAKGNILERFSAQQFPDLHSELNLSSLELGDSALYFCASSVGLAGADTQYFGPGTRLLVL.

V usage is TRBV25-1 and J usage is TRBJ2-3; 7 positions match TRBD2. The CDR3 is made up of 13 amino acids. V lost 6 bases, J lost 2 bases, and 2 bases stayed unmatched. Germline CDR1 and CDR2: MGHDK and SYGVNS. CDR3 in amino acids: CASSGGSTDTQYF. As DNA, the CDR3 is TGTGCCAGCAGCGGGGGGTCCACAGATACGCAGTATTTT.